This T cell receptor (beta chain) was identified during a study of blood T cells in healthy people across ages. Each donor gave about 9.3 milliliters of peripheral blood. Per sample, a minimum of 7 million PBMCs were isolated. The CDR3 runs to 14 residues. Germline V gene sequence: CDR1 MNHEY, CDR2 SVGEGT. V lost 2 bases, J lost 0 bases, and 8 bases lay in between. The use of a sample-barcoded 5' primer and a J-beta primer mix characterized a second PCR of roughly 7 to 12 cycles. TCRdb re-called the 5' RACE reads through MiXCR, storing one row per CDR3 protein. Here the sample spans 1.5 million to 1.9 million distinct CDR3 sequences, under 55% being singletons. General study findings and limits: Long-lived donors carried more naive CD4+ cells and greater diversity than aged donors.

For this clonotype: Its target is not known.

Source material: blood. The TCR sequence derives from a woman aged 18-29 years in good health. This sequence joins TRBV6-2 or TRBV6-3 and TRBJ2-7, with D tentatively TRBD1 (6 bases). CDR3 protein: CASSYEGGSYEQYF. In nucleotides, the CDR3 is TGTGCCAGCAGTTACGAAGGGGGCTCCTACGAGCAGTACTTC.